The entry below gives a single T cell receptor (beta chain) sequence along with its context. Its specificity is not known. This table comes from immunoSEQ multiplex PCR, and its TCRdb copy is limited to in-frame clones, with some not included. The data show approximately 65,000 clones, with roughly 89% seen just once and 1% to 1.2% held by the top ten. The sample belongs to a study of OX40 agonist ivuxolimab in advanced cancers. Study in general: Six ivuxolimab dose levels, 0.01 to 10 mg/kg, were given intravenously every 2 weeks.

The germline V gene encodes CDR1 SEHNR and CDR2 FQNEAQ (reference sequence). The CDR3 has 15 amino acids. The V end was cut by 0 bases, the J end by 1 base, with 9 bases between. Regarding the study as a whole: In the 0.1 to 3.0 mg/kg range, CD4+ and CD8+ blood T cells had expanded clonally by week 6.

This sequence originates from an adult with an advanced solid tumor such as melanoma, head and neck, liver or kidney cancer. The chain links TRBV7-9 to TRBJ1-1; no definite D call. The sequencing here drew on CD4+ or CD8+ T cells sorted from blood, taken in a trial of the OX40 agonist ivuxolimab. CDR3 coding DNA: TGTGCCAGCAGCTTAGCCCGCAGAGAGAACACTGAAGCTTTCTTT. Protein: CASSLARRENTEAFF.